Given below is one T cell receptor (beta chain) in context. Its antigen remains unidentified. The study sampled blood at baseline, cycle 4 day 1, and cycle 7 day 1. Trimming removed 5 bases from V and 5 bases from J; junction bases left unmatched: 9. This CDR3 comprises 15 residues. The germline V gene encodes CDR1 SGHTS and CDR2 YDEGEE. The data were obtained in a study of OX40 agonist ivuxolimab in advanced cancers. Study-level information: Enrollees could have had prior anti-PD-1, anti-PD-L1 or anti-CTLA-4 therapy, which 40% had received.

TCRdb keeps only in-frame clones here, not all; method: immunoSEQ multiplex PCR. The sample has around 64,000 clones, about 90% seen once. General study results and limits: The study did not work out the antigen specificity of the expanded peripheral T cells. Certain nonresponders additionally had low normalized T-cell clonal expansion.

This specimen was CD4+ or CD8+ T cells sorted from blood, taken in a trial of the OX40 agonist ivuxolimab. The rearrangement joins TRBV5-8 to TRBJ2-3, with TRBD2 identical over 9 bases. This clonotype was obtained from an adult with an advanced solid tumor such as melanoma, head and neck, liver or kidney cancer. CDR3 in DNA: TGTGCCAGCAGTCCGCGGCGGGGGGGCAAAGATACGCAGTATTTT. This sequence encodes CASSPRRGGKDTQYF.